This TCR beta chain originates from a study of blood T cell repertoires in COVID-19. Study details: In each case, the material was cDNA or gDNA derived from T cells, B-cell-depleted T cells, or PBMCs.

From germline, CDR1 is SGHTA and CDR2 FQGNSA. With 6 bases clipped from V and 3 bases from J, the junction kept 5 bases outside the gene matches. This CDR3 is built from 15 residues. Authors' data handling: Researchers report that nucleated cell counts were estimated from reference gene primer amplification. Sequencing used immunoSEQ multiplex PCR; TCRdb keeps in-frame clones, though not all of them. From that table come the V and J calls and clone size; the DNA was used to work out D and trimming. This table holds around 70,000 clones, around 80% found once. This receptor was obtained from a human donor in a cohort sampled during active COVID-19. J is TRBJ2-3 and V is TRBV7-2; TRBD1 matches at 11 bases. Sequenced material: peripheral blood. The CDR3 bases are TGTGCCAGCAGGGGGGGACAGGGGGTTACAGATACGCAGTATTTT. Encoded protein: CASRGGQGVTDTQYF.